The 32 T cell receptor beta chains given below trace back to one sample, sequenced in a study of T cell repertoires in cytomegalovirus infection. TCRdb called the reads again in MiXCR, with one record for every CDR3 protein. The sample consists of 100,000 to 150,000 distinct CDR3 sequences, 8% to 9% of them appearing once. What was sequenced was PBMCs. All receptors come from a human donor in good health (CMV status not recorded). Some clones in this sample may be carry-over from other donors' samples.

This clonotype was detected many times. The chain is built from TRBV29-1 and TRBJ1-5; D is uncertain. The CDR3 spans 11 residues. Looked up from germline, CDR1 is SQVTM and CDR2 is ANQGSEA. V lost 4 bases, J lost 4 bases, and 5 bases lay in between. The CDR3 reads CSVGENQPQHF. The CDR3 coding sequence is TGCAGCGTTGGAGAGAATCAGCCCCAGCATTTT.

This clonotype was detected many times. The gene calls are TRBV10-3 and TRBJ2-7; D may be TRBD1 (6 bases). Germline V lookup: CDR1 ENHRY, CDR2 SYGVKD. V was trimmed by 3 bases and J by 2 bases, leaving 14 bases between them. This CDR3 is 15 amino acids long. CDR3 loop: CAISDGGQMTYEQYF. DNA of the CDR3: TGTGCCATCAGTGATGGAGGACAGATGACCTACGAGCAGTACTTC.

There are a few counts of this clonotype. The rearrangement uses TRBV4-1 and TRBJ1-1; 7 bases are a match to TRBD1. Per germline, CDR1 MGHRA and CDR2 YSYEKL. The CDR3 consists of 16 residues. V dropped 2 bases and J dropped 4; count of bases not matched to a gene: 10. The CDR3 region is CASSQRTGPGGTEAFF. In nucleotides, the CDR3 is TGCGCCAGCAGCCAAAGGACAGGACCAGGGGGCACTGAAGCTTTCTTT.

This clonotype was counted at least ten times. V is TRBV7-2 and J is TRBJ2-3, with D hard to call. This CDR3 is built from 15 residues. Germline CDR1 and CDR2: SGHTA and FQGNSA. V was clipped by 2 bases and J by 1 base, with 10 bases between them. CDR3 sequence: CASSLNFRGTDTQYF. In nucleotides, the CDR3 is TGTGCCAGCAGCTTAAATTTCCGCGGCACAGATACGCAGTATTTT.

This clonotype was detected only a few times. A much more abundant neighbour one base away suggests this may be a read error. The chain uses TRBV12-3 or TRBV12-4 and TRBJ1-4; D may be TRBD1 (5 bases). The CDR3 runs 13 residues. CDR3 region: CAGSSPGEEKLFF. The CDR3 nucleotides read TGTGCCGGCAGTTCTCCGGGGGAGGAAAAACTGTTTTTT.

This clonotype was detected ten times or more. The CDR3 sequence is CASSRPPGPRSSYNEQFF. The CDR3 nucleotides are TGTGCCAGCAGCCGGCCTCCGGGACCTAGGAGCTCCTACAATGAGCAGTTCTTC. The genes are TRBV7-2 and TRBJ2-1, with D perhaps matching TRBD1 or TRBD2 (5 bases each). V lost 5 bases to trimming and J lost 0 bases, with 20 bases between them. The CDR3 loop spans 18 amino acids. Germline V lookup: CDR1 SGHTA, CDR2 FQGNSA.

The rearrangement joins TRBV28 to TRBJ1-1; D not resolved. V lost 10 bases to trimming and J lost 1 base, with 7 bases between them. CDR3 size: 11 residues. CDR1 MDHEN and CDR2 SYDVKM come from the germline V gene. The CDR3 region is CATHTNTEAFF. The CDR3 DNA reads TGTGCCACCCACACGAACACTGAAGCTTTCTTT. Filled out from reference TRBV28 and TRBJ1-1, the complete variable domain reads DVKVTQSSRYLVKRTGEKVFLECVQDMDHENMFWYRQDPGLGLRLIYFSYDVKMKEKGDIPEGYSVSREKKERFSLILESASTNQTSMYLCATHTNTEAFFGQGTRLTVV.

This clonotype was seen ten or more times. The rearrangement links TRBV7-8 to TRBJ2-3; 8 bases line up with TRBD1. The J segment lost 2 bases and the V segment lost 3 bases, leaving 7 bases of the junction unmatched. The CDR3 spans 16 residues. Germline-derived CDR1 and CDR2 are SGHVS and FQNEAQ. CDR3 sequence (DNA): TGTGCCAGCAGCTTTCGGACAGGGTCTGACACAGATACGCAGTATTTT. As protein: CASSFRTGSDTDTQYF.

This clonotype was observed many times. This sequence joins TRBV12-3 or TRBV12-4 and TRBJ2-7; perhaps TRBD1 as D (5 bases). The CDR3 spans 13 residues. V lost 3 bases, J lost 5 bases, and 11 bases lay in between. CDR3: CASSFQGRNEQYF. CDR3 DNA sequence: TGTGCCAGCAGTTTTCAGGGTAGGAACGAGCAGTACTTC.

The gene calls are TRBV5-1 and TRBJ2-3; D call uncertain. Per the germline V gene, CDR1 is SGHRS and CDR2 is YFSETQ. CDR3 size: 14 residues. Trimming removed 0 bases at V and 3 bases at J, with 8 bases between. This CDR3 is CASSLVEFTDTQYF. The CDR3 nucleotides are TGCGCCAGCAGCTTGGTGGAATTTACAGATACGCAGTATTTT.

Note on this clonotype: This may be a read error, as it is one base from a much larger clone. The chain couples TRBV2 to TRBJ2-2; D is perhaps TRBD1 (5 bases). CDR3 size: 12 residues. Trimming cost V 6 bases and J 6 bases, with 8 bases left between them. Germline V lookup: CDR1 SNHLY, CDR2 FYNNEI. For the CDR3, the DNA is TGTGCCAGCAGGGCCAGGGCCGGGGAGCTGTTTTTT. Its translation: CASRARAGELFF.

CDR3 sequence (DNA): TGCGCCAGCAGCTTGGATGGGGGAACAGATACGCAGTATTTT. This translates into CASSLDGGTDTQYF. The rearrangement links TRBV5-1 to TRBJ2-3; D is perhaps TRBD1 or TRBD2 (5 bases each). This CDR3 region has 14 residues. The V end lost 0 bases, the J end lost 3 bases, and 8 bases lay between the germline ends. Germline CDR1 reads SGHRS; CDR2 reads YFSETQ.

The chain is built from TRBV20-1 and TRBJ1-6; tentatively, D is TRBD1 (5 bases). Trimming cost V 5 bases and J 7 bases, with 12 bases left between them. The CDR3 has 13 residues. Germline CDR1 is DFQATT and CDR2 is SNEGSKA (reference sequence). This chain's CDR3 is CSAPEWGNSPLHF. The CDR3 coding sequence is TGCAGTGCTCCGGAGTGGGGGAATTCACCCCTCCACTTT.

This chain links TRBV28 with TRBJ2-7, with a possible D match to TRBD1 (5 bases). CDR1 and CDR2 from the germline V gene are MDHEN and SYDVKM. V lost 4 bases, J lost 1 base, and 14 bases lay in between. This CDR3 spans 15 amino acids. The CDR3 sequence: CASSSQGIGSYEQYF. The CDR3 DNA follows: TGTGCCAGCAGTTCTCAGGGAATCGGGTCCTACGAGCAGTACTTC.

This clonotype was seen many times. The chain recombines TRBV20-1 with TRBJ1-6; the D is unclear. CDR1 is DFQATT and CDR2 is SNEGSKA in the germline V gene (reference sequence). Trimming cost V 0 bases and J 5 bases, with 14 bases left between them. The CDR3 covers 16 residues. The CDR3 spells CSARDPYRGNNSPLHF. The CDR3 bases are TGCAGTGCTAGAGATCCCTACCGCGGAAATAATTCACCCCTCCACTTT.

The chain recombines TRBV5-1 with TRBJ2-7; D ambiguous. The germline V gene encodes CDR1 SGHRS and CDR2 YFSETQ. This CDR3 is built from 14 residues. V was pared by 0 bases and J by 3 bases, with 10 bases between. CDR3: CASSLATDVYEQYF. CDR3 DNA sequence: TGCGCCAGCAGCTTGGCCACTGACGTCTACGAGCAGTACTTC.

The V and J genes are TRBV25-1 and TRBJ1-1; a weak D match, TRBD1 (6 bases). CDR3 length equals 14 residues. Trimming cost V 6 bases and J 5 bases, with 16 bases left between them. The germline V gene has CDR1 MGHDK and CDR2 SYGVNS. The CDR3 loop is CASRQVGGQTEAFF. CDR3 coding DNA: TGTGCCAGCAGACAAGTCGGGGGGCAGACTGAAGCTTTCTTT.

This clonotype was detected many times. V usage is TRBV6-1 and J usage is TRBJ2-3; 8 bases are a match to TRBD2. J gave up 4 bases and V 4 bases, and 4 bases lay outside the gene matches. CDR1 and CDR2 (germline): MNHNS, SASEGT. The CDR3 spans 14 residues. Here the CDR3 reads CASSGAGGPDTQYF. The CDR3 coding sequence is TGTGCCAGCAGTGGTGCGGGGGGCCCAGATACGCAGTATTTT.

This clonotype came up many times. This rearrangement joins TRBV10-3 to TRBJ2-2; D possibly corresponds to TRBD1 (6 bases). This CDR3 contains 14 residues. CDR1 is ENHRY and CDR2 is SYGVKD in the germline V gene. The V gene lost 7 bases and the J gene lost 4 bases, with 13 bases spanning the gap. CDR3 protein: CAIKEAGATGELFF. In DNA, the CDR3 is TGTGCCATCAAAGAGGCAGGGGCCACCGGGGAGCTGTTTTTT.

To note about this clonotype: This may be a read error, as it is one base from a much larger clone. This chain uses TRBV19 with TRBJ2-1; D may be TRBD2 (7 bases). The CDR3 totals 16 residues. Germline values: CDR1 LNHDA, CDR2 SQIVND (reference sequence). The CDR3 is CVSSIDAGAAYNEQFF. DNA for the CDR3: TGTGTCAGTAGTATAGACGCGGGGGCCGCTTACAATGAGCAGTTCTTC.

The table lists this clonotype with a few counts. The CDR3 sequence is CSALTGGQYEQYF. CDR3 DNA: TGCAGTGCCCTTACAGGGGGCCAATACGAGCAGTACTTC. The chain couples TRBV20-1 to TRBJ2-7, with 9 positions matching TRBD1. CDR3 length: 13 amino acids. Losses at the gene ends were 6 bases for V and 4 bases for J; bases not matched to a gene: 7. CDR1 and CDR2 from the germline V gene are DFQATT and SNEGSKA (reference sequence).

This clonotype was picked up many times. The V call is TRBV7-2, the J call TRBJ2-3, with 13 positions matching TRBD2. V lost 5 bases to trimming and J lost 13 bases; unmatched junction nucleotides: 6. This CDR3 contains 13 residues. Germline V CDR1 and CDR2: SGHTA, FQGNSA. The CDR3 sequence is CASSQGGLAGEYF. CDR3 nucleotides: TGTGCCAGCAGCCAGGGCGGACTAGCGGGGGAGTATTTT.

The rearrangement links TRBV20-1 to TRBJ1-1; 7 bases match TRBD1. The CDR3 length is 12 residues. CDR1 DFQATT and CDR2 SNEGSKA come from the germline V gene (reference sequence). With 5 bases clipped from V and 4 bases from J, the junction kept 4 bases outside the gene matches. The CDR3 region is CSAAGGSTEAFF. CDR3 sequence (DNA): TGCAGTGCTGCAGGGGGAAGCACTGAAGCTTTCTTT.

The chain uses TRBV5-1 and TRBJ1-2; TRBD1 might be the D (5 bases). Germline assignment: CDR1 SGHRS and CDR2 YFSETQ. V lost 5 bases and J lost 7, with 21 bases in between. This CDR3 has 15 amino acids. The CDR3 nucleotides are TGCGCCAGCAGACCCACAGGTTCCAATATGCGTGGCTACACCTTC. It translates to CASRPTGSNMRGYTF.

V usage is TRBV6-4 and J usage is TRBJ2-3; no reliable D call. The CDR3 length is 15 residues. V dropped 3 bases and J dropped 0 bases, with 10 bases sitting between them. Germline CDR1 reads MRHNA; CDR2 reads SNTAGT. CDR3 residues: CASSDATASTDTQYF. CDR3 bases: TGTGCCAGCAGTGATGCAACTGCCAGCACAGATACGCAGTATTTT.

The V call is TRBV20-1, the J call TRBJ2-1; D may be TRBD1 (5 bases). This CDR3 has 13 amino acids. Germline V gene lookup returns CDR1 DFQATT and CDR2 SNEGSKA (reference sequence). V was cut by 0 bases and J by 9 bases, with 12 bases left in between. The CDR3 nucleotides are TGCAGTGCTAGAGATCCAGGGTGGGCTGAGCAGTTCTTC. This translates into CSARDPGWAEQFF.

As for this clonotype: A much larger clone lies one base from this, so it may be a read error. CDR3 loop: CSARPTQGQEVAKNIQYF. DNA of the CDR3: TGCAGTGCAAGACCCACCCAGGGCCAAGAGGTAGCCAAAAACATTCAGTACTTC. This rearrangement joins TRBV20-1 to TRBJ2-4; D is possibly TRBD1 (5 bases). Germline values: CDR1 DFQATT, CDR2 SNEGSKA (reference sequence). This CDR3 region has 18 residues. The germline V and J ends were trimmed by 6 bases and 0 bases, with 24 bases remaining between them.

The V call is TRBV29-1, the J call TRBJ2-3; D remains ambiguous. This CDR3 spans 12 amino acids. Germline CDR1 and CDR2: SQVTM and ANQGSEA. V was shortened by 7 bases and J by 5 bases, with 13 bases between the two germline ends. The CDR3 protein is CSALPQGDTQYF. As DNA, the CDR3 is TGCAGCGCCCTCCCCCAAGGAGATACGCAGTATTTT.

The V call is TRBV3-1, the J call TRBJ2-3; 7 positions match TRBD1. The CDR3 is 15 residues long. V lost 0 bases, J lost 1 base, and 1 base stayed unmatched. Germline V gene data show CDR1 as LGHDT and CDR2 as YNNKEL (reference sequence). CDR3 sequence: CASSQDDRGTDTQYF. The CDR3 DNA reads as TGTGCCAGCAGCCAAGACGACAGGGGCACAGATACGCAGTATTTT.

This clonotype was seen at least ten times. This chain joins TRBV12-3 or TRBV12-4 and TRBJ2-4; the D gene is possibly TRBD2 (6 bases). Deletions cut 6 bases from V and 8 bases from J, with 26 bases between. The CDR3 is made up of 17 amino acids. The CDR3 nucleotides are TGTGCCAGCAGATCCCTCTCGTCGGGGGTCGATAGGGACATTCAGTACTTC. Translating it yields CASRSLSSGVDRDIQYF.

There are a few counts of this clonotype. This chain uses TRBV12-3 or TRBV12-4 with TRBJ1-2, with D possibly being TRBD1 (6 bases). Trimming stripped 3 bases from V and 3 bases from J, with 11 bases between. The CDR3 spans 14 residues. CDR3 sequence (DNA): TGTGCCAGCAGTTTCGGGACACCGGACTATGGCTACACCTTC. This encodes CASSFGTPDYGYTF.

This clonotype was found many times. The V and J genes are TRBV4-2 and TRBJ1-1; TRBD1 is a possible D gene (6 bases). The CDR3 extends over 14 amino acids. Looked up from germline, CDR1 is LGHNA and CDR2 is YNFKEQ. Trimming left V 0 bases short and J 8 bases short, with 13 bases between. CDR3 loop: CASSQEGGQPEAFF. CDR3 bases: TGTGCCAGCAGCCAAGAAGGAGGACAGCCCGAAGCTTTCTTT.